A selection of T cell receptor beta chains follows, all from one sample in a study of identical twins. A single record per CDR3 protein comes from TCRdb applying MiXCR to the 5' RACE reads. Altogether under 900,000 distinct CDR3 sequences are present, roughly 20% being singletons, with the ten largest covering roughly 14%. The data were also submitted as part of a second study, on T cells expressing NK-cell markers.

Sequenced: PBMCs. The receptors were gathered from a woman aged 18-35 years in good health. CDR3s include the opening cysteine and the closing phenylalanine or tryptophan. The order of the fields is clone size, J gene, D gene, V gene, CDR3 DNA, CDR3 protein. D genes are given only for firm matches. For some rows the clone size is stated as once, few or many, or as a class when expanded; others skip it.

clone_size: few
j_call: TRBJ1-1
d_call: -
v_call: TRBV9
cdr3_nt: TGTGCCAGCAGCGTAGACCCAGGATCGAACACTGAAGCTTTCTTT
cdr3_aa: CASSVDPGSNTEAFF

clone_size: few
j_call: TRBJ1-1
d_call: -
v_call: TRBV12-3/TRBV12-4
cdr3_nt: TGTGCCAGCAGTTTTTCCGGCGCCTCCCCTGAAGCTTTCTTT
cdr3_aa: CASSFSGASPEAFF

clone_size: few
j_call: TRBJ2-5
d_call: -
v_call: TRBV20-1
cdr3_nt: TGCAGTGCTAGTCGGCCCCAAGGGGGGGAGACCCAGTACTTC
cdr3_aa: CSASRPQGGETQYF

clone_size: -
j_call: TRBJ1-1
d_call: -
v_call: TRBV10-3
cdr3_nt: TGTGCCACCACAGGGATAAGGCCAAGAAGGGACACTGAAGCTTTCTTT
cdr3_aa: CATTGIRPRRDTEAFF

clone_size: many
j_call: TRBJ2-2
d_call: -
v_call: TRBV6-1
cdr3_nt: TGTGCCAGCAGTGGGACGGACACCGGGGAGCTGTTTTTT
cdr3_aa: CASSGTDTGELFF

clone_size: -
j_call: TRBJ2-1
d_call: TRBD2
v_call: TRBV20-1
cdr3_nt: TGCAGTGCTAGAGGCGGGGGGGGTGCTGAGCAGTTCTTC
cdr3_aa: CSARGGGGAEQFF

clone_size: -
j_call: TRBJ1-5
d_call: TRBD1
v_call: TRBV20-1
cdr3_nt: TGCAGTGCTAGTGAGACAGGGGGCGGGAATCAGCCCCAGCATTTT
cdr3_aa: CSASETGGGNQPQHF

clone_size: few
j_call: TRBJ2-1
d_call: TRBD2
v_call: TRBV29-1
cdr3_nt: TGCAGCGTTGAACCCGGGACTAGCGGAAGGTACAATGAGCAGTTCTTC
cdr3_aa: CSVEPGTSGRYNEQFF

clone_size: few
j_call: TRBJ1-2
d_call: -
v_call: TRBV12-3/TRBV12-4
cdr3_nt: TGTGCCAGCAGTCCTACAGGGATTGGCTATGGCTACACCTTC
cdr3_aa: CASSPTGIGYGYTF

clone_size: few
j_call: TRBJ2-1
d_call: -
v_call: TRBV4-3
cdr3_nt: TGCGCCAGCAGCCCGACCATAAGGACTGCTACCTACAATGAGCAGTTCTTC
cdr3_aa: CASSPTIRTATYNEQFF

clone_size: few
j_call: TRBJ1-2
d_call: TRBD1
v_call: TRBV15
cdr3_nt: TGTGCCACCAGCCCCACCCTGACAGGGAACTATGGCTACACCTTC
cdr3_aa: CATSPTLTGNYGYTF

clone_size: -
j_call: TRBJ1-1
d_call: TRBD1
v_call: TRBV5-1
cdr3_nt: TGCGCCAGCAGACAGGGGGAAGGCACTGAAGCTTTCTTT
cdr3_aa: CASRQGEGTEAFF

clone_size: few
j_call: TRBJ1-2
d_call: -
v_call: TRBV6-1
cdr3_nt: TGTGCCAGCAGTAAGCAGGAGGGCTATGGCTACACCTTC
cdr3_aa: CASSKQEGYGYTF

clone_size: few
j_call: TRBJ1-3
d_call: -
v_call: TRBV20-1
cdr3_nt: TGCAGTGCTAGGTCCACGGGGGGGACCATATATTTT
cdr3_aa: CSARSTGGTIYF

clone_size: -
j_call: TRBJ2-1
d_call: -
v_call: TRBV7-2
cdr3_nt: TGTGCCAGCAGCCAGCTCGGGATTTCCTACAATGAGCAGTTCTTC
cdr3_aa: CASSQLGISYNEQFF

clone_size: few
j_call: TRBJ2-2
d_call: TRBD2
v_call: TRBV12-3/TRBV12-4
cdr3_nt: TGTGCCAGCAGTCCGGGACTACAGAACACCGGGGAGCTGTTTTTT
cdr3_aa: CASSPGLQNTGELFF

clone_size: -
j_call: TRBJ2-1
d_call: TRBD1
v_call: TRBV5-1
cdr3_nt: TGCGCCAGCAGCTTGGGGACAGGCCGAAGCTCCTACAATGAGCAGTTCTTC
cdr3_aa: CASSLGTGRSSYNEQFF

clone_size: -
j_call: TRBJ2-1
d_call: TRBD2
v_call: TRBV11-1
cdr3_nt: TGTGCCAGCAGCGCCCGATGGCCGACGGCTAGCGGGTTTCGGGAGCAGTTCTTC
cdr3_aa: CASSARWPTASGFREQFF

clone_size: few
j_call: TRBJ2-3
d_call: -
v_call: TRBV2
cdr3_nt: TGTGCCAGCAAGGAGGTTTCTCGCACAGATACGCAGTATTTT
cdr3_aa: CASKEVSRTDTQYF

clone_size: few
j_call: TRBJ2-1
d_call: -
v_call: TRBV2
cdr3_nt: TGTGCCAGCTCGGCAGGAGGGGTCCATGAGCAGTTCTTC
cdr3_aa: CASSAGGVHEQFF

clone_size: -
j_call: TRBJ2-5
d_call: -
v_call: TRBV20-1
cdr3_nt: TGCAGTGCCAGAAATTATTTCGGACTGACCCAAGAGACCCAGTACTTC
cdr3_aa: CSARNYFGLTQETQYF

clone_size: -
j_call: TRBJ2-7
d_call: -
v_call: TRBV25-1
cdr3_nt: TGTGCCAGCAGTGGGTCTAGCGAGCTACGGGAGCAGTACTTC
cdr3_aa: CASSGSSELREQYF

clone_size: -
j_call: TRBJ2-4
d_call: -
v_call: TRBV25-1
cdr3_nt: TGTGCCAGCAGTCCCTATGGAGGGTTGGAAAACATTCAGTACTTC
cdr3_aa: CASSPYGGLENIQYF

clone_size: few
j_call: TRBJ1-2
d_call: TRBD1
v_call: TRBV7-9
cdr3_nt: TGTGCCAGCAGCGTTGGGACAGATTACTATGGCTACACCTTC
cdr3_aa: CASSVGTDYYGYTF

clone_size: few
j_call: TRBJ2-6
d_call: -
v_call: TRBV20-1
cdr3_nt: TGCAGTGCGCGGACGGCTTGGGCCAACGTCCTGACTTTC
cdr3_aa: CSARTAWANVLTF

clone_size: -
j_call: TRBJ1-4
d_call: TRBD1
v_call: TRBV20-1
cdr3_nt: TGCAGTGCTAGAGGGACAGGATGGGATGAAAAACTGTTTTTT
cdr3_aa: CSARGTGWDEKLFF

clone_size: -
j_call: TRBJ2-5
d_call: -
v_call: TRBV19
cdr3_nt: TGTGCCAGTAGTACCCCGGGGCGGCCCCGTCAAGAGACCCAGTACTTC
cdr3_aa: CASSTPGRPRQETQYF

clone_size: few
j_call: TRBJ1-1
d_call: -
v_call: TRBV7-8
cdr3_nt: TGTGCCAGCAGCTCTAGAGTAGGGGGGACTGAAGCTTTCTTT
cdr3_aa: CASSSRVGGTEAFF

clone_size: few
j_call: TRBJ2-1
d_call: -
v_call: TRBV12-3/TRBV12-4
cdr3_nt: TGTGCCAGCAGTTCCCCGGAAGGGCAGGGAAACTACAATGAGCAGTTCTTC
cdr3_aa: CASSSPEGQGNYNEQFF

clone_size: -
j_call: TRBJ1-1
d_call: -
v_call: TRBV25-1
cdr3_nt: TGTGCCAGCAGTGAATTGCTGGGGGAGGATCTTTTCTTT
cdr3_aa: CASSELLGEDLFF

clone_size: many
j_call: TRBJ2-7
d_call: -
v_call: TRBV12-3/TRBV12-4
cdr3_nt: TGTGCCAGCAGTCCAGGACAGGAGGGTTGGCCTAACTACGAGCAGTACTTC
cdr3_aa: CASSPGQEGWPNYEQYF

clone_size: -
j_call: TRBJ2-7
d_call: -
v_call: TRBV4-2
cdr3_nt: TGTGCCAGCAGCCAAATCCTCGGGGACGAGCAGTACTTC
cdr3_aa: CASSQILGDEQYF

clone_size: few
j_call: TRBJ2-3
d_call: TRBD2
v_call: TRBV4-1
cdr3_nt: TGCGCCAGCAGCCCCGGGACTAGCGGTTTTCGGTATTTT
cdr3_aa: CASSPGTSGFRYF

clone_size: few
j_call: TRBJ2-5
d_call: TRBD2
v_call: TRBV6-5
cdr3_nt: TGTGCCAGCAGTTCCCCTCGACTAGCGGGGAAAGAGACCCAGTACTTC
cdr3_aa: CASSSPRLAGKETQYF

clone_size: few
j_call: TRBJ1-1
d_call: -
v_call: TRBV10-3
cdr3_nt: TGTGCCGTCGGGGTTTCGGTGGACACTGAAGCTTTCTTT
cdr3_aa: CAVGVSVDTEAFF

clone_size: few
j_call: TRBJ2-1
d_call: TRBD2
v_call: TRBV6-1
cdr3_nt: TGTGCCAGCAGCCCCGGACTAGCGGGGGCCGGGCAGTTCTTC
cdr3_aa: CASSPGLAGAGQFF

clone_size: -
j_call: TRBJ1-5
d_call: -
v_call: TRBV13
cdr3_nt: TGTGCCAGCAGCCGGAGAGGACAAGATAGCAATCAGCCCCAGCATTTT
cdr3_aa: CASSRRGQDSNQPQHF

clone_size: -
j_call: TRBJ1-6
d_call: -
v_call: TRBV27
cdr3_nt: TGTGCCAGCAGCCTCTTATCCTATAATTCACCCCTCCACTTT
cdr3_aa: CASSLLSYNSPLHF

clone_size: few
j_call: TRBJ2-5
d_call: TRBD2
v_call: TRBV5-5
cdr3_nt: TGTGCCAGCACCAAAGCGCCAGCGGGAGGGCCAGAGACCCAGTACTTC
cdr3_aa: CASTKAPAGGPETQYF

clone_size: few
j_call: TRBJ1-1
d_call: -
v_call: TRBV25-1
cdr3_nt: TGTGCCAGCAGTGAATTGATGACTGACGCTGAAGCTTTCTTT
cdr3_aa: CASSELMTDAEAFF

clone_size: few
j_call: TRBJ1-2
d_call: -
v_call: TRBV12-3/TRBV12-4
cdr3_nt: TGTGCCAGCAGTTCTTATTTCCGCCCCGTGGAGAATGGCTACACCTTC
cdr3_aa: CASSSYFRPVENGYTF

clone_size: -
j_call: TRBJ2-3
d_call: TRBD2
v_call: TRBV27
cdr3_nt: TGTGCCAGCAGTTTAAGAACTAGCGGGGGCTCGAACACAGATACGCAGTATTTT
cdr3_aa: CASSLRTSGGSNTDTQYF

clone_size: few
j_call: TRBJ1-2
d_call: -
v_call: TRBV5-6
cdr3_nt: TGTGCCAGCAGCTCGTCACAGGGAAACTATGGCTACACCTTC
cdr3_aa: CASSSSQGNYGYTF

clone_size: few
j_call: TRBJ2-1
d_call: -
v_call: TRBV4-2
cdr3_nt: TGTGCCAGCAGCCAAGTATCGGCGGGAACGATAGGCAATGAGCAGTTCTTC
cdr3_aa: CASSQVSAGTIGNEQFF

clone_size: few
j_call: TRBJ2-1
d_call: -
v_call: TRBV10-3
cdr3_nt: TGTGCCATCAGTGAGTCCCTGTCCTACAATGAGCAGTTCTTC
cdr3_aa: CAISESLSYNEQFF

clone_size: many
j_call: TRBJ1-1
d_call: -
v_call: TRBV12-3/TRBV12-4
cdr3_nt: TGTGCCAGCAGCCGGGGAGGGGGGCAGGAAGCTTTCTTT
cdr3_aa: CASSRGGGQEAFF

clone_size: -
j_call: TRBJ2-1
d_call: -
v_call: TRBV3-1
cdr3_nt: TGTGCCAGCAGCCGGCGAGGCGGAGGGGGAAATGAGCAGTTCTTC
cdr3_aa: CASSRRGGGGNEQFF

clone_size: -
j_call: TRBJ1-2
d_call: -
v_call: TRBV6-1
cdr3_nt: TGTGCCAGCACCCGGGCGGACACTTATGGCTACACCTTC
cdr3_aa: CASTRADTYGYTF

clone_size: -
j_call: TRBJ2-5
d_call: -
v_call: TRBV5-1
cdr3_nt: TGCGCCAGCAGCTTGGAAGGCGGGGGCTCTAAAGAGACCCAGTACTTC
cdr3_aa: CASSLEGGGSKETQYF

clone_size: -
j_call: TRBJ2-5
d_call: TRBD1
v_call: TRBV12-3/TRBV12-4
cdr3_nt: TGTGCCAGCAGTCCCGGACAGGAGCGAGAGACCCAGTACTTC
cdr3_aa: CASSPGQERETQYF

clone_size: few
j_call: TRBJ2-1
d_call: TRBD2
v_call: TRBV5-1
cdr3_nt: TGCGCCAGCAGCTTGGCGTTGGGGGGACTAGCGGGGGCCGAGTTCTTC
cdr3_aa: CASSLALGGLAGAEFF

clone_size: few
j_call: TRBJ2-3
d_call: -
v_call: TRBV12-3/TRBV12-4
cdr3_nt: TGTGCCAGCAGTGGTATGAATACGCAGTATTTT
cdr3_aa: CASSGMNTQYF